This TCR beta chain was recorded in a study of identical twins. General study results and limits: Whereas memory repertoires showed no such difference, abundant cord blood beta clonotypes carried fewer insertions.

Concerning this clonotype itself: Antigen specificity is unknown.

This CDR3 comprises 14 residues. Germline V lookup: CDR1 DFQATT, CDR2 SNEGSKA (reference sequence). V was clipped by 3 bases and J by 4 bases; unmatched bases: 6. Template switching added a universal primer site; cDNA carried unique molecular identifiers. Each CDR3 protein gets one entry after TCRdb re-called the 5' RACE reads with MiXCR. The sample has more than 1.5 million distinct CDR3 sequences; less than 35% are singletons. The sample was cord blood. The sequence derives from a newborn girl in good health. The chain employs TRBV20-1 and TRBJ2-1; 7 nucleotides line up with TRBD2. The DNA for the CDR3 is TGCAGTGCTAGTAGGGCTAGCGGTTACAATGAGCAGTTCTTC. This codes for CSASRASGYNEQFF.